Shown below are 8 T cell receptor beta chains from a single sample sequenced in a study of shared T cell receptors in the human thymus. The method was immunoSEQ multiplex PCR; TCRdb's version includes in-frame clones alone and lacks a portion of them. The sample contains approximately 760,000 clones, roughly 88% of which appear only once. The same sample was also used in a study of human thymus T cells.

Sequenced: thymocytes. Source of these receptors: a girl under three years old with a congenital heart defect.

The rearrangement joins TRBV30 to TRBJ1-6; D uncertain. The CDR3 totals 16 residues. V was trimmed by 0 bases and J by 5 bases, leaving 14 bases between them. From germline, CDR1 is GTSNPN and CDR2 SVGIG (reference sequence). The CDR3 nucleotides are TGTGCCTGGAGTGTAGTCCCACTGGGCCATAATTCACCCCTCCACTTT. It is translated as CAWSVVPLGHNSPLHF.

The CDR3 DNA is TGCGCCAGCAGCCAAGATCTTGCGAGAAAGAACACTGAAGCTTTCTTT. It is translated as CASSQDLARKNTEAFF. The genes are TRBV4-1 and TRBJ1-1; D is undetermined. CDR3 length: 16 residues. Germline V gene sequence: CDR1 MGHRA, CDR2 YSYEKL. Trimming took 0 bases from V and 1 from J, leaving 12 bases between them.

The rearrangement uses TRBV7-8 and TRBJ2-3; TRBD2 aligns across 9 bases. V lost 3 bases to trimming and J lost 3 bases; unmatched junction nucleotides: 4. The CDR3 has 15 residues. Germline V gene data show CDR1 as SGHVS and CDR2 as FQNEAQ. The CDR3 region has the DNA TGTGCCAGCAGCTTGTATAGCGGGGGAACAGATACGCAGTATTTT. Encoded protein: CASSLYSGGTDTQYF.

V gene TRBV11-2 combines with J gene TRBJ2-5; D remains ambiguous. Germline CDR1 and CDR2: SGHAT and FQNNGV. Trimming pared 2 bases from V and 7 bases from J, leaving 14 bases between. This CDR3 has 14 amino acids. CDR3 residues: CASSLIAAFGTQYF. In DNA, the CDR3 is TGTGCCAGCAGCTTAATTGCGGCCTTCGGGACCCAGTACTTC.

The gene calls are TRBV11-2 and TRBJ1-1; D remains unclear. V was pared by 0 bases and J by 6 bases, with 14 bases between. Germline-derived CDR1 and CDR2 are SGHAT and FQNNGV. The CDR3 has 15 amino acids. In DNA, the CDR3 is TGTGCCAGCAGCTTAGATCCGGTGATGAGCCCTGAAGCTTTCTTT. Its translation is CASSLDPVMSPEAFF. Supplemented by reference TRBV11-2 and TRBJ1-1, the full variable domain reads EAGVAQSPRYKIIEKRQSVAFWCNPISGHATLYWYQQILGQGPKLLIQFQNNGVVDDSQLPKDRFSAERLKGVDSTLKIQPAKLEDSAVYLCASSLDPVMSPEAFFGQGTRLTVV.

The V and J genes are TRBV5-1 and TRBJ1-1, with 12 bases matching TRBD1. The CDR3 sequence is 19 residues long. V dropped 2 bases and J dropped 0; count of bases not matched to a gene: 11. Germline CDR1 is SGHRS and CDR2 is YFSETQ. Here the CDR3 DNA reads TGCGCCAGCAGCTTCGGGACAGGGGGCCCCGCCCCAATGAACACTGAAGCTTTCTTT. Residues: CASSFGTGGPAPMNTEAFF.

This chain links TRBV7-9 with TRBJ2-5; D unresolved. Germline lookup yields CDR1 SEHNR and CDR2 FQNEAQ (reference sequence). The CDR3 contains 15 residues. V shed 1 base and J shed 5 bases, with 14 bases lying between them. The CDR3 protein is CASSLVLDSRETQYF. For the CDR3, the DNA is TGTGCCAGCAGCTTAGTTCTCGACTCCCGGGAGACCCAGTACTTC.

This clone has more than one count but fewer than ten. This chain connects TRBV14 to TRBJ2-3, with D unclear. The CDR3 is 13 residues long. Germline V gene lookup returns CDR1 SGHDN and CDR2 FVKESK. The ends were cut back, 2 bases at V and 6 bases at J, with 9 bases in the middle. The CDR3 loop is CASSQNSCDTQYF. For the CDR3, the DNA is TGTGCCAGCAGCCAAAACTCTTGCGATACGCAGTATTTT.